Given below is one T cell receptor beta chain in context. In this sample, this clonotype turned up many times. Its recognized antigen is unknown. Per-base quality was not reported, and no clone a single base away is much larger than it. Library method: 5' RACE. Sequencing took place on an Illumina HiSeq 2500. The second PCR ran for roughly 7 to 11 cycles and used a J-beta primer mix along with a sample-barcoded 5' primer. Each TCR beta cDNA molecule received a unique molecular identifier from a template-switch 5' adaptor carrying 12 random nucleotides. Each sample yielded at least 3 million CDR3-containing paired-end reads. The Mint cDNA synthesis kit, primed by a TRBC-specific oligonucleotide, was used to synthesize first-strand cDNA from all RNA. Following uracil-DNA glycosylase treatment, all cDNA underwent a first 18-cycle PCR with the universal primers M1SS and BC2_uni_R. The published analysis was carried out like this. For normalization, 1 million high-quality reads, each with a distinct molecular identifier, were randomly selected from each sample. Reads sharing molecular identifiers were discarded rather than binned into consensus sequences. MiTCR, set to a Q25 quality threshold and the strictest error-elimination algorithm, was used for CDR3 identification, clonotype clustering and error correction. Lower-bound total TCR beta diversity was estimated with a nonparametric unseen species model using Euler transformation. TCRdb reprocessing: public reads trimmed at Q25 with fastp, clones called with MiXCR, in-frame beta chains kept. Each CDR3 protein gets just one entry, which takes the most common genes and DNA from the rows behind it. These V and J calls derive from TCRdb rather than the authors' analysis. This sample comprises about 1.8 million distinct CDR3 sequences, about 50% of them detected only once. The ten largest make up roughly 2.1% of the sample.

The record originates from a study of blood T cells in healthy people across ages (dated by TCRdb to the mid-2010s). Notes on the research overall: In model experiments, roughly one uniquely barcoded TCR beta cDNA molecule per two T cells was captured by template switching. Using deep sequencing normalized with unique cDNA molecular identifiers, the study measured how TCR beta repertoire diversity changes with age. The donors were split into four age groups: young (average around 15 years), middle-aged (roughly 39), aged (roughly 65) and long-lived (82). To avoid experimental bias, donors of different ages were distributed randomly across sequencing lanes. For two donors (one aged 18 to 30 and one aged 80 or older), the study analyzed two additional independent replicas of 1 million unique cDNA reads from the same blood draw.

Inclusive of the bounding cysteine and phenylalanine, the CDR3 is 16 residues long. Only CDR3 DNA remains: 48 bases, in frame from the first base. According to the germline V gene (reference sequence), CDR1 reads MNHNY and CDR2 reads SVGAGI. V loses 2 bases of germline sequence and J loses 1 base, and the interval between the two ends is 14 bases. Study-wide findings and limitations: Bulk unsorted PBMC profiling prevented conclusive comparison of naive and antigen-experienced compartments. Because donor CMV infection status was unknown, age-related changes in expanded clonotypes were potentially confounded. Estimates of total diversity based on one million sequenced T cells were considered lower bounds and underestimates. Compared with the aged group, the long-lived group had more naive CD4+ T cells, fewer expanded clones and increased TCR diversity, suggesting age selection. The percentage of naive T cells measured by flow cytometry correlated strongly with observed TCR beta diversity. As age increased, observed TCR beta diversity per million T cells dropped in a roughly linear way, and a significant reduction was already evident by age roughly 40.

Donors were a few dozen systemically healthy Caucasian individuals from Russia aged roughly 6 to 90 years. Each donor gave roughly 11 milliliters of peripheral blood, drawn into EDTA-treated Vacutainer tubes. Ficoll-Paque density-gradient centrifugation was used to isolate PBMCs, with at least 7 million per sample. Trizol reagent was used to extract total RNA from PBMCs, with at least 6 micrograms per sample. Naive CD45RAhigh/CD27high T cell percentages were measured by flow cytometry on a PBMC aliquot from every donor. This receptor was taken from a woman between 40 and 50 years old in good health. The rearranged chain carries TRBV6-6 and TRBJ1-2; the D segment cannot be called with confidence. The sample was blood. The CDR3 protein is CASSYPAQDLNYGYTF. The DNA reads TGTGCCAGCAGTTACCCTGCCCAGGACCTTAACTATGGCTACACCTTC.